Each of the 18 T cell receptor beta chains below was sequenced from the same sample in a study of shared T cell receptors in the human thymus. Measured with immunoSEQ multiplex PCR; TCRdb has only the in-frame clones, and not every one. The sample has just under 550,000 clones, about four fifths seen once; the top ten hold around 0.013%. These same records also appear under a second study, on human thymus T cells.

The source material was thymocytes. The receptors originated from a boy younger than two with a congenital heart defect.

The chain couples TRBV28 to TRBJ2-7; a possible D gene is TRBD1 (7 bases). Between the trimmed V and J ends, which lost 8 bases and 0 bases, there was a span of 17 bases. The CDR3 covers 15 residues. CDR1 is MDHEN, CDR2 SYDVKM, per germline. The CDR3 DNA reads TGTGCCAGCGCCTGGAGGGGGCAGAGCTCCTACGAGCAGTACTTC. Translation: CASAWRGQSSYEQYF.

The J gene is TRBJ2-7, the V gene TRBV15, with 7 bases identical to TRBD1. This CDR3 is built from 17 residues. Germline-derived CDR1 and CDR2 are LNHNV and YYDKDF (reference sequence). The V segment lost 2 bases and the J segment 2 bases; nucleotides outside the gene matches: 12. CDR3 in amino acids: CATSRTPIPQGTYEQYF. The CDR3 coding sequence is TGTGCCACCAGCAGAACCCCTATTCCACAGGGGACCTACGAGCAGTACTTC. Full variable domain (rest looked up from reference TRBV15 and TRBJ2-7): DAMVIQNPRYQVTQFGKPVTLSCSQTLNHNVMYWYQQKSSQAPKLLFHYYDKDFNNEADTPDNFQSRRPNTSFCFLDIRSPGLGDTAMYLCATSRTPIPQGTYEQYFGPGTRLTVT.

This clone has only one observation. Written as DNA, the CDR3 is TGTGCCCTACTGAGGATATACACCGGGGAGCTGTTTTTT. This encodes CALLRIYTGELFF. The gene calls are TRBV6-1 and TRBJ2-2; D unclear. Trimming pared 11 bases from V and 3 bases from J, leaving 13 bases between. Germline-derived CDR1 and CDR2 are MNHNS and SASEGT. The CDR3 runs 13 residues.

V usage is TRBV7-9 and J usage is TRBJ2-7, with D perhaps matching TRBD1 (6 bases). V was pared by 2 bases and J by 0 bases, with 17 bases between. CDR1 and CDR2 from the germline V gene are SEHNR and FQNEAQ (reference sequence). The CDR3 is made up of 17 amino acids. This CDR3 is CASSLPTGLSASYEQYF. The DNA for the CDR3 is TGTGCCAGCAGCTTACCCACAGGGTTATCGGCCTCCTACGAGCAGTACTTC. The variable domain in full, completed from reference TRBV7-9 and TRBJ2-7, reads DTGVSQNPRHKITKRGQNVTFRCDPISEHNRLYWYRQTLGQGPEFLTYFQNEAQLEKSRLLSDRFSAERPKGSFSTLEIQRTEQGDSAMYLCASSLPTGLSASYEQYFGPGTRLTVT.

The chain combines TRBV6-1 with TRBJ1-2; D remains unclear. V was pared by 5 bases and J by 4 bases, with 14 bases between. The length of the CDR3 is 14 residues. Germline CDR1 is MNHNS and CDR2 is SASEGT. This chain's CDR3 is CASSPGFRCYGYTF. CDR3 coding DNA: TGTGCCAGCAGTCCAGGATTCCGATGCTATGGCTACACCTTC.

Note on this clone: The junction departs from the called germline gene at one end, perhaps through a read error. V and J are TRBV6-1 and TRBJ1-5; 8 bases fit TRBD1. This CDR3 spans 14 amino acids. Germline V gives CDR1 MNHNS, CDR2 SASEGT. The CDR3 spells CASSAPGGKQPQHF. Written as DNA, the CDR3 is TGTGCCAGCAGTGCGCCAGGGGGCAAACAGCCCCAGCATTTT.

V gene TRBV27 combines with J gene TRBJ2-7; the D gene is possibly TRBD2 (6 bases). The CDR3 is made up of 15 amino acids. Germline CDR1 reads MNHEY; CDR2 reads SMNVEV (reference sequence). V was shortened by 5 bases and J by 4 bases, with 18 bases between the two germline ends. The CDR3 nucleotides read TGTGCCAGCAGTCCCCAGACTAGAGCAGGTTACGAGCAGTACTTC. This sequence encodes CASSPQTRAGYEQYF.

The chain links TRBV28 to TRBJ2-3, with D maybe TRBD2 (6 bases). V lost 10 bases, J lost 3 bases, and 14 bases lay in between. CDR3 length equals 13 residues. Germline-derived CDR1 and CDR2 are MDHEN and SYDVKM. The CDR3 DNA sequence: TGTGCCACCATCGGGACTGATACAGATACGCAGTATTTT. It translates to CATIGTDTDTQYF.

The gene calls are TRBV4-3 and TRBJ2-7; D perhaps matches TRBD2 (5 bases). Trimming took 1 base from V and 1 from J, leaving 8 bases between them. The CDR3 loop spans 14 amino acids. CDR1 is LGHNA, CDR2 YSLEER, per germline. The DNA for the CDR3 is TGCGCCAGCAGCCAAGCAGAGGGATCCTACGAGCAGTACTTC. Protein product: CASSQAEGSYEQYF.

V usage is TRBV13 and J usage is TRBJ1-1; D uncertain. The germline V and J ends were trimmed by 9 bases and 8 bases, with 28 bases remaining between them. The CDR3 is made up of 16 amino acids. Germline V gene lookup returns CDR1 PRHDT and CDR2 FYEKMQ (reference sequence). The CDR3 reads CASMPPGSPGKDEAFF. The CDR3 bases are TGTGCCAGTATGCCCCCCGGGAGCCCTGGGAAAGACGAAGCTTTCTTT. Combining the CDR3 with reference TRBV13 and TRBJ1-1 gives the whole variable domain AAGVIQSPRHLIKEKRETATLKCYPIPRHDTVYWYQQGPGQDPQFLISFYEKMQSDKGSIPDRFSAQQFSDYHSELNMSSLELGDSALYFCASMPPGSPGKDEAFFGQGTRLTVV.

This chain links TRBV6-1 with TRBJ2-6, with D possibly TRBD2 on 6 matching bases. Trimming removed 4 bases at V and 1 base at J, with 20 bases between. Germline CDR1 MNHNS, CDR2 SASEGT. The CDR3 sequence is 19 residues long. CDR3: CASSAWRADSTSGANVLTF. The CDR3 region has the DNA TGTGCCAGCAGTGCCTGGAGGGCGGACTCAACGTCTGGGGCCAACGTCCTGACTTTC.

This clone was seen once. This rearrangement joins TRBV7-3 to TRBJ2-1; 11 bases are a match to TRBD2. Trimming at V came to 5 bases and at J to 0 bases, leaving 3 bases not matched to a gene. Germline V gene data show CDR1 as SGHTA and CDR2 as FQGTGA. CDR3 length: 16 amino acids. This CDR3 reads CASSTTSGGSYNEQFF. CDR3 in DNA: TGTGCCAGCAGCACCACTAGCGGGGGCTCCTACAATGAGCAGTTCTTC.

V and J are TRBV27 and TRBJ1-5; possible D gene TRBD1, 5 bases. Germline loops: CDR1 MNHEY, CDR2 SMNVEV (reference sequence). Trimming stripped 0 bases from V and 0 bases from J, with 12 bases between. This CDR3 contains 17 residues. The CDR3 DNA reads TGTGCCAGCAGTTTATCAGCAGGACAATATAGCAATCAGCCCCAGCATTTT. This encodes CASSLSAGQYSNQPQHF.

This clone was recorded a few times. This chain links TRBV6-5 with TRBJ1-2, with 8 bases fitting TRBD1. With 5 bases clipped from V and 1 base from J, the junction kept 6 bases outside the gene matches. This CDR3 is built from 15 residues. The germline gives CDR1 MNHEY, CDR2 SVGAGI. This CDR3 reads CASSRTGGVNYGYTF. The CDR3 region has the DNA TGTGCCAGCAGTCGCACAGGGGGGGTTAACTATGGCTACACCTTC.

The rearrangement uses TRBV9 and TRBJ2-1; D gene ambiguous. The germline CDR1 and CDR2 sequences are SGDLS and YYNGEE. The CDR3 contains 13 residues. V shed 3 bases and J shed 3 bases, with 7 bases lying between them. The CDR3 nucleotides are TGTGCCAGCAGCGCCGCTAGCTACAATGAGCAGTTCTTC. Translating gives CASSAASYNEQFF. Looking up the rest from reference TRBV9 and TRBJ2-1 gives the full variable domain: DSGVTQTPKHLITATGQRVTLRCSPRSGDLSVYWYQQSLDQGLQFLIQYYNGEERAKGNILERFSAQQFPDLHSELNLSSLELGDSALYFCASSAASYNEQFFGPGTRLTVL.

The chain has TRBV28 and TRBJ1-1; TRBD1 matches 9 bases. Germline trimming cut 6 bases from V and 0 bases from J; bases unmatched to any gene: 11. CDR1 is MDHEN, CDR2 SYDVKM, per germline. The CDR3 runs to 17 residues. CDR3 sequence reads: CASRCPRDRVMNTEAFF. The CDR3 DNA sequence: TGTGCCAGCAGGTGTCCCCGGGACAGGGTCATGAACACTGAAGCTTTCTTT.

The rearrangement joins TRBV18 to TRBJ1-2; unclear D gene. From germline, CDR1 is KGHSH and CDR2 LQKENI. The V end was cut by 2 bases, the J end by 2 bases, with 9 bases between. CDR3 size: 14 residues. The CDR3 protein is CASSPAVPNYGYTF. The CDR3, as DNA: TGTGCCAGCTCACCAGCGGTCCCAAACTATGGCTACACCTTC.

The chain employs TRBV6-5 and TRBJ2-1; 7 bases line up with TRBD1. The V segment lost 8 bases and the J segment 4 bases; nucleotides outside the gene matches: 8. Germline CDR1 MNHEY, CDR2 SVGAGI. This CDR3 is built from 14 residues. The CDR3 region is CASGQGVSYNEQFF. DNA of the CDR3: TGTGCCAGCGGGCAGGGGGTGTCATACAATGAGCAGTTCTTC.